These 20 T cell receptor beta chains originate from one sample sequenced in a study of blood T cell repertoires in COVID-19. Method: immunoSEQ multiplex PCR; TCRdb's copy keeps in-frame clones and lacks some. The data show about 210,000 clones, approximately 90% seen once. Specimen: peripheral blood. The receptors originated from a man younger than 40 with acute or convalescent COVID-19.

The chain carries TRBV6-5 and TRBJ1-3, with D unclear. The CDR3 has 10 amino acids. Germline V gives CDR1 MNHEY, CDR2 SVGAGI. CDR3 nucleotides: TGTGCGACATCTGGAAACACCATATATTTT. Translated, it gives CATSGNTIYF.

Comment on this clone: The sample holds other DNA sequences that translate to the same CDR3. The chain carries TRBV12-3 or TRBV12-4 and TRBJ1-2; D call uncertain. Trimming stripped 0 bases from V and 5 bases from J, with 7 bases between. The CDR3 sequence is 13 residues long. The CDR3 loop is CASSLARGYGYTF. The CDR3 DNA sequence: TGTGCCAGCAGTTTAGCGCGCGGATATGGCTACACCTTC.

This sequence joins TRBV11-3 and TRBJ2-1; D perhaps matches TRBD2 (5 bases). V was shortened by 1 base and J by 3 bases, with 10 bases between the two germline ends. The germline gives CDR1 SGHNT, CDR2 YENEEA. The CDR3 consists of 15 residues. CDR3 loop: CASSLAAGGYNEQFF. For the CDR3, the DNA is TGTGCCAGCAGCTTAGCTGCGGGCGGCTACAATGAGCAGTTCTTC.

The genes are TRBV10-2 and TRBJ2-7, with D unclear. CDR1 and CDR2 (germline): WSHSY, SAAADI. Trimming took off 3 bases at V and 3 bases at J, with 6 bases between the two ends. CDR3 length: 12 residues. The CDR3 nucleotides are TGCGCCAGCAGTGACTTTAGCTACGAGCAGTACTTC. This sequence encodes CASSDFSYEQYF.

This chain joins TRBV7-8 and TRBJ1-2, with a possible D match to TRBD1 (5 bases). The CDR3 spans 14 residues. Trimming removed 5 bases from V and 4 bases from J, with 14 bases in between. CDR1 and CDR2 from the germline V gene are SGHVS and FQNEAQ. The CDR3 spells CASSRRDRSYGYTF. CDR3 coding DNA: TGTGCCAGCAGCCGTAGAGACAGATCCTATGGCTACACCTTC.

The chain combines TRBV5-1 with TRBJ1-5; TRBD1 matches 12 bases. Germline CDR1 is SGHRS and CDR2 is YFSETQ. The CDR3 covers 16 residues. J was trimmed by 6 bases and V by 4 bases; bases with no gene match: 8. The DNA of the CDR3 is TGCGCCAGCAGCCCCGGGACAGGGGGCGGGGGTCAGCCCCAGCATTTT. Protein product: CASSPGTGGGGQPQHF.

Details on this clone: Other nucleotide sequences in the sample specify the same CDR3. The chain couples TRBV28 to TRBJ1-5; possibly TRBD1 for D (6 bases). CDR1 and CDR2 from the germline V gene are MDHEN and SYDVKM. The V and J ends lost 6 bases and 1 base respectively, with 7 bases between them. The CDR3 runs 13 residues. In nucleotides, the CDR3 is TGTGCCAGCAGACAGGGAAGCAATCAGCCCCAGCATTTT. Amino acid sequence: CASRQGSNQPQHF.

This chain links TRBV4-1 with TRBJ2-5, with D maybe TRBD1 (6 bases). Germline V gene data show CDR1 as MGHRA and CDR2 as YSYEKL. V dropped 5 bases and J dropped 1 base, with 17 bases sitting between them. This CDR3 has 16 residues. CDR3 sequence reads: CASSSPGQWGQETQYF. In DNA form, the CDR3 reads TGCGCCAGCAGCTCTCCGGGACAATGGGGCCAAGAGACCCAGTACTTC.

The rearrangement links TRBV10-1 to TRBJ2-7; 8 positions agree with TRBD1. CDR1 WNHNN and CDR2 SYGVQD come from the germline V gene (reference sequence). The CDR3 covers 14 residues. Trimming cost V 6 bases and J 4 bases; bases outside gene matches: 8. CDR3 in amino acids: CASSPLTGEYEQYF. The CDR3 DNA reads as TGCGCCAGCAGCCCTCTGACAGGGGAATACGAGCAGTACTTC.

CDR3 sequence: CASSFRGGGGHGYTF. In nucleotides, the CDR3 is TGTGCCAGCAGCTTTCGGGGTGGAGGGGGCCATGGCTACACCTTC. V usage is TRBV5-4 and J usage is TRBJ1-2; TRBD1 aligns across 7 bases. The CDR3 runs 15 residues. From germline, CDR1 is SGHNT and CDR2 YYREEE (reference sequence). V shed 2 bases and J 6 bases; nucleotides not matched to a gene: 10. The full variable domain, with the rest looked up from reference TRBV5-4 and TRBJ1-2, is ETGVTQSPTHLIKTRGQQVTLRCSSQSGHNTVSWYQQALGQGPQFIFQYYREEENGRGNFPPRFSGLQFPNYSSELNVNALELDDSALYLCASSFRGGGGHGYTFGSGTRLTVV.

CDR3 bases: TGTGCCAGCAGTGAGACAGGCCCCAAGAGGGAAGCTTTCTTT. Amino acids: CASSETGPKREAFF. The J gene is TRBJ1-1, the V gene TRBV6-6; D may be TRBD1 (6 bases). The CDR3 loop spans 14 amino acids. Between the trimmed V and J ends, which lost 5 bases and 8 bases, there was a span of 18 bases. Germline V gene data show CDR1 as MNHNY and CDR2 as SVGAGI (reference sequence).

The V gene is TRBV28, the J gene TRBJ1-6, with D maybe TRBD1 (5 bases). The CDR3 totals 13 residues. Germline V lookup: CDR1 MDHEN, CDR2 SYDVKM. V was pared by 6 bases and J by 8 bases, with 11 bases between. The CDR3 DNA reads as TGTGCCAGCAGCTCTGGGGGGTATTCACCCCTCCACTTT. Its translation: CASSSGGYSPLHF.

The chain has TRBV27 and TRBJ2-7; a possible D gene is TRBD2 (7 bases). Germline assignment: CDR1 MNHEY and CDR2 SMNVEV (reference sequence). The CDR3 consists of 17 residues. V was shortened by 2 bases and J by 3 bases, with 20 bases between the two germline ends. The CDR3 DNA follows: TGTGCCAGCAGTTTAAAGGGTTGGGGGGGGACACACTACGAGCAGTACTTC. Its translation is CASSLKGWGGTHYEQYF.

The chain carries TRBV9 and TRBJ2-1, with D perhaps TRBD1 (6 bases). Trimming took 4 bases from V and 5 from J, leaving 22 bases between them. The CDR3 is 17 residues long. Germline V gene data show CDR1 as SGDLS and CDR2 as YYNGEE. The CDR3 region is CASSPPLVTDRHNEQFF. CDR3 nucleotides: TGTGCCAGCAGCCCGCCATTGGTAACGGACAGACACAATGAGCAGTTCTTC.

The rearrangement links TRBV10-1 to TRBJ2-1; weak D call: TRBD2 (6 bases). CDR3 length: 13 residues. V was clipped by 8 bases and J by 8 bases, with 16 bases between them. Germline CDR1 is WNHNN and CDR2 is SYGVQD (reference sequence). The CDR3 nucleotides are TGCGCCAGCCACTTGCGGGGTATCCATGAGCAGTTCTTC. Protein sequence: CASHLRGIHEQFF.

This clone has more than one count but fewer than ten. The chain is built from TRBV14 and TRBJ2-6; D gene ambiguous. The CDR3 contains 15 residues. Trimming left V 1 base short and J 4 bases short, with 8 bases between. Germline-derived CDR1 and CDR2 are SGHDN and FVKESK. CDR3 nucleotide sequence: TGTGCCAGCAGCCAAGTCCGCGGCGGGGCCAACGTCCTGACTTTC. Its translation is CASSQVRGGANVLTF.

This rearrangement joins TRBV7-9 to TRBJ2-6, with TRBD1 matching over 9 bases. The V segment lost 3 bases and the J segment 0 bases; nucleotides outside the gene matches: 6. The CDR3 consists of 18 residues. From germline, CDR1 is SEHNR and CDR2 FQNEAQ (reference sequence). This CDR3 is CASSFGYRGLSGANVLTF. The CDR3 DNA reads TGTGCCAGCAGCTTTGGGTACAGGGGGCTCTCTGGGGCCAACGTCCTGACTTTC. The variable domain in full, with the rest retrieved from reference TRBV7-9 and TRBJ2-6, is DTGVSQNPRHKITKRGQNVTFRCDPISEHNRLYWYRQTLGQGPEFLTYFQNEAQLEKSRLLSDRFSAERPKGSFSTLEIQRTEQGDSAMYLCASSFGYRGLSGANVLTFGAGSRLTVL.

Only one count was recorded for this clone. V and J are TRBV19 and TRBJ2-7; 8 nucleotides align to TRBD1. Germline CDR1 reads LNHDA; CDR2 reads SQIVND (reference sequence). The ends lost 1 base at V and 4 bases at J; junction bases unmatched: 6. The CDR3 is 15 residues long. In nucleotides, the CDR3 is TGTGCCAGTAGTATAGTCAAGACAGGGGCTTACGAGCAGTACTTC. It translates to CASSIVKTGAYEQYF.

This clone was observed a handful of times. This chain uses TRBV7-2 with TRBJ2-2; 9 bases are a match to TRBD1. Per the germline V gene, CDR1 is SGHTA and CDR2 is FQGNSA. V lost 5 bases and J lost 6; bases outside the gene matches: 7. The CDR3 is made up of 15 amino acids. The CDR3 nucleotides read TGTGCCAGCAGCCACACGCGGACAGGGGCCGGGGAGCTGTTTTTT. Its protein is CASSHTRTGAGELFF.

This chain connects TRBV7-2 to TRBJ2-5; TRBD2 aligns across 7 bases. CDR1 is SGHTA, CDR2 FQGNSA, per germline. The junction had 10 bases not matched to a gene; V was cut back by 2 bases and J by 4 bases. The CDR3 sequence is 16 residues long. The CDR3 is CASSLKFGGSAETQYF. The DNA of the CDR3 is TGTGCCAGCAGCTTAAAGTTTGGCGGGAGCGCAGAGACCCAGTACTTC.